This T cell receptor (beta chain) comes out of a study of blood T cell repertoires in COVID-19 (dated by TCRdb to about 2020). Background for the entire study: Samples from collaborators originated in the United States, Italy and Spain and spanned both the acute and convalescent phases of COVID-19. The material from the prospective study consisted of cDNA or gDNA derived from T cells, B-cell-depleted T cells, or PBMCs. The repertoires were released in a freely available public database meant as a resource for research on the immune response to SARS-CoV-2. Where HLA class I and class II types were available, the types were taken from metadata supplied by the sample provider, not from assay-based typing. Sample metadata almost always included a de-identified subject ID, COVID-19 status, age in years and sex. The samples were drawn from the first 160 participants of the ongoing ImmuneRACE study and from 950 to 1,500 subjects provided by 6 global collaborators. Subjects who had been exposed to COVID-19, were actively infected with it, or had recovered from it provided the deeply sampled blood TCRbeta repertoires that made up the dataset. Broad study findings and their caveats: The amount of clinical and demographic metadata varied by source and participant and was provided uncurated.

Details on this clone: Its antigen remains undetermined. No much larger clonotype is one base removed from it; base qualities were not supplied.

One collaborating source in Seattle enrolled patients during active infection and followed them longitudinally through the course of disease. Each collaborating institution followed its own protocols to collect whole blood in K2EDTA tubes. Collaborator samples were shipped for TCRbeta analysis as frozen whole blood, isolated PBMCs, or DNA extracted from either sample type. The CDR3 goes from the cysteine to the phenylalanine over 13 residues. Of all the DNA, just the CDR3 is kept, 39 bases in frame from base 1. V gives up 4 bases and J gives up 8 bases, and the segment between their germline ends measures 14 bases. The immunoSEQ Assay, a bias-controlled multiplex PCR, was used to amplify TCRbeta CDR3 regions from genomic DNA. From the authors' description of their analysis: Within the assay, amplification of reference gene primers was used to estimate how many nucleated cells each sample contained. Sequence reads were collapsed and filtered to measure the absolute abundance of every unique TCRbeta CDR3 rearrangement. Productive Simpson clonality was computed per sample as the square root of Simpson's diversity index over productive rearrangements. TCRdb limited this immuneACCESS table to in-frame rearrangements with V and J called. A share of clones is missing; checked studies link under half to unresolved V genes, and the rest is unexplained. D and trimming come from the DNA, and the V and J calls and clone size come from that table. The sample data list about 140,000 clones, and 88% of these were observed just once. The ten biggest clones cover more than 2% of the sample.

This TCR was sampled from a human donor with COVID-19, enrolled during active disease. The donor label of this sample is uncertain. The V gene is TRBV12-3 or TRBV12-4 and the J gene is TRBJ1-2; the D gene cannot be resolved reliably. Sequencing input: peripheral blood. The nucleotide sequence is TGTGCCAGCAGTTCCGGGAAGGATGAAGGCTACACCTTC. This gives the protein CASSSGKDEGYTF.